These 17 T cell receptor beta chains originate from one sample sequenced in a study of beta chain features in type 1 diabetes. The whole isolated RNA underwent reverse transcription, so sequencing captured expressed TCRB transcripts. Assay: immunoSEQ multiplex PCR; the TCRdb copy retains only in-frame clones and omits some. The sample contains some 150,000 clones, more than 9% of which appear only once. The sequenced sample consisted of naive CD4+ T cells from blood. The receptors originated from a man between 18 and 35 years old in good health.

This clone has more than one count but fewer than ten. The rearrangement uses TRBV14 and TRBJ1-1; TRBD1 might be the D (6 bases). The V gene lost 4 bases and the J gene lost 7 bases, with 16 bases spanning the gap. CDR3 size: 14 residues. Germline CDR1 reads SGHDN; CDR2 reads FVKESK. The CDR3 reads CASSPTGYEGEAFF. The DNA of the CDR3 is TGTGCCAGCAGCCCTACAGGGTATGAGGGTGAAGCTTTCTTT.

This clone was counted between two and nine times. The chain links TRBV27 to TRBJ2-2, with 8 nucleotides matching TRBD1. Germline CDR1 MNHEY, CDR2 SMNVEV (reference sequence). This CDR3 region has 16 residues. V dropped 5 bases and J dropped 0; count of bases not matched to a gene: 5. This chain's CDR3 is CASSEDRAPNTGELFF. CDR3 in DNA: TGTGCCAGCAGTGAGGACAGGGCCCCGAACACCGGGGAGCTGTTTTTT.

The rearrangement uses TRBV7-8 and TRBJ2-5; 9 nucleotides align to TRBD2. The V segment lost 1 base and the J segment 2 bases; nucleotides outside the gene matches: 8. The CDR3 runs 17 residues. CDR1 is SGHVS, CDR2 FQNEAQ, per germline. DNA for the CDR3: TGTGCCAGCAGCTTAGAAATGACTAGCGGCTTACAAGAGACCCAGTACTTC. Its translation is CASSLEMTSGLQETQYF.

This clone was detected a few times. V usage is TRBV5-1 and J usage is TRBJ2-1; 9 bases are shared with TRBD2. V lost 2 bases and J lost 0; bases outside the gene matches: 15. The CDR3 consists of 20 residues. CDR1 SGHRS and CDR2 YFSETQ come from the germline V gene. The CDR3 DNA follows: TGCGCCAGCAGCTTTAAGGTACTTAGCGGGGGCCTTAGCTCCTACAATGAGCAGTTCTTC. Encoded protein: CASSFKVLSGGLSSYNEQFF.

V gene TRBV5-4 combines with J gene TRBJ2-3; 7 nucleotides align to TRBD2. V dropped 1 base and J dropped 0; count of bases not matched to a gene: 8. The CDR3 has 17 amino acids. Germline V CDR1 and CDR2: SGHNT, YYREEE (reference sequence). The CDR3 DNA reads TGTGCCAGCAGCTTGCCCCAGACTAGCACTAGCACAGATACGCAGTATTTT. It encodes CASSLPQTSTSTDTQYF.

This clone was counted only a few times. The chain couples TRBV5-4 to TRBJ1-2, with 9 bases matching TRBD1. Germline CDR1 is SGHNT and CDR2 is YYREEE (reference sequence). Unmatched junction bases numbered 11, after V lost 3 bases and J lost 8 bases. The length of the CDR3 is 15 residues. CDR3 sequence reads: CASSYQTGTGKGYTF. Here the CDR3 DNA reads TGTGCCAGCAGCTATCAAACCGGGACAGGGAAAGGCTACACCTTC.

The rearrangement joins TRBV18 to TRBJ2-5; no definite D call. Trimming pared 2 bases from V and 2 bases from J, leaving 6 bases between. Germline V gene sequence: CDR1 KGHSH, CDR2 LQKENI. The CDR3 is made up of 13 amino acids. CDR3 residues: CASSPEWQETQYF. CDR3 nucleotide sequence: TGTGCCAGCTCACCAGAGTGGCAAGAGACCCAGTACTTC.

The V gene is TRBV7-6, the J gene TRBJ2-3; TRBD2 matches 14 bases. V was clipped by 4 bases and J by 1 base; unmatched bases: 7. This CDR3 spans 18 amino acids. Germline CDR1 SGHVS, CDR2 FNYEAQ. CDR3 coding DNA: TGTGCCAGCAGCTCAACCGCGGGACTAGCGGGGGGCACAGATACGCAGTATTTT. Encoded protein: CASSSTAGLAGGTDTQYF.

This clone occurred a few times. The rearrangement links TRBV5-1 to TRBJ2-3; 7 bases agree with TRBD1. Germline CDR1 SGHRS, CDR2 YFSETQ. This CDR3 spans 16 amino acids. V gave up 2 bases and J gave up 3 bases; unmatched junction bases: 9. The CDR3 region is CASSFPRGGQTDTQYF. In DNA, the CDR3 is TGCGCCAGCAGCTTTCCCCGAGGGGGCCAAACAGATACGCAGTATTTT. Using reference TRBV5-1 and TRBJ2-3 for the parts outside the CDR3, the full variable domain is KAGVTQTPRYLIKTRGQQVTLSCSPISGHRSVSWYQQTPGQGLQFLFEYFSETQRNKGNFPGRFSGRQFSNSRSEMNVSTLELGDSALYLCASSFPRGGQTDTQYFGPGTRLTVL.

The chain links TRBV7-3 to TRBJ2-2; tentatively, D is TRBD1 (5 bases). Germline CDR1 reads SGHTA; CDR2 reads FQGTGA. The CDR3 extends over 16 amino acids. V lost 1 base and J lost 1, with 10 bases in between. This chain's CDR3 is CASSLMSQGNTGELFF. In nucleotides, the CDR3 is TGTGCCAGCAGCTTAATGTCCCAGGGGAACACCGGGGAGCTGTTTTTT.

This clone was recorded a few times. The chain has TRBV5-4 and TRBJ1-1; possibly TRBD1 for D (5 bases). Germline lookup yields CDR1 SGHNT and CDR2 YYREEE (reference sequence). This CDR3 region has 15 residues. With 0 bases removed from V and 4 bases from J, the gap between germline ends came to 13 bases. CDR3 residues: CASSLGQGLATEAFF. DNA of the CDR3: TGTGCCAGCAGCTTGGGTCAGGGTTTAGCCACTGAAGCTTTCTTT.

The chain combines TRBV9 with TRBJ1-1; TRBD1 is a possible D gene (6 bases). There are 16 residues in the CDR3. The V gene lost 1 base and the J gene lost 2 bases, with 15 bases spanning the gap. Germline V lookup: CDR1 SGDLS, CDR2 YYNGEE. The CDR3: CASSVSFVGGNTEAFF. The CDR3 DNA reads as TGTGCCAGCAGCGTAAGCTTCGTAGGGGGAAACACTGAAGCTTTCTTT.

J is TRBJ2-1 and V is TRBV30, with D perhaps TRBD1 (6 bases). Germline V gene data show CDR1 as GTSNPN and CDR2 as SVGIG (reference sequence). The CDR3 loop spans 14 amino acids. Trimming took off 5 bases at V and 12 bases at J, with 23 bases between the two ends. CDR3 sequence (DNA): TGTGCCTGGGGGACCGGGACAAGGACGATGGGGCAGTTCTTC. Translating gives CAWGTGTRTMGQFF.

DNA of the CDR3: TGTGCCAGCAGCCCAGCGCCAGGGAACTATGGCTACACCTTC. Translated, it gives CASSPAPGNYGYTF. V gene TRBV7-9 combines with J gene TRBJ1-2; weak D call: TRBD1 (5 bases). Per the germline V gene, CDR1 is SEHNR and CDR2 is FQNEAQ (reference sequence). The CDR3 contains 14 residues. Trimming removed 5 bases at V and 2 bases at J, with 12 bases between.

This clone has just a few counts. The rearrangement uses TRBV9 and TRBJ2-5; perhaps TRBD2 as D (6 bases). Germline V lookup: CDR1 SGDLS, CDR2 YYNGEE. The CDR3 loop spans 15 amino acids. V was shortened by 0 bases and J by 4 bases, with 13 bases between the two germline ends. CDR3 bases: TGTGCCAGCAGCGTAGGGGGCGGGGTGGGAGAGACCCAGTACTTC. Its protein is CASSVGGGVGETQYF.

This clone was observed a handful of times. This chain connects TRBV11-2 to TRBJ1-1, with 7 bases that match TRBD1. Germline V gene sequence: CDR1 SGHAT, CDR2 FQNNGV. After removal of 5 bases from V and 1 base from J, the junction contained 7 bases not matched to a gene. This CDR3 contains 15 residues. CDR3: CASSGAGTANTEAFF. For the CDR3, the DNA is TGTGCCAGCAGCGGAGCCGGGACAGCGAACACTGAAGCTTTCTTT.

V usage is TRBV19 and J usage is TRBJ1-3; D remains ambiguous. This CDR3 spans 12 amino acids. CDR1 and CDR2 (germline): LNHDA, SQIVND (reference sequence). V lost 5 bases and J lost 0, with 2 bases in between. The CDR3 region is CASSLSGNTIYF. CDR3 nucleotide sequence: TGTGCCAGTAGTCTCTCTGGAAACACCATATATTTT.